This is a list of T cell receptor beta chains from one sample in a study of radiotherapy plus CTLA-4 blockade in lung cancer. Produced via immunoSEQ multiplex PCR; TCRdb's table is partial and in-frame only. The top ten hold around 15% of the sample, which has 85,000 to 100,000 clones, about 87% seen once. Sequencing was performed on peripheral blood, taken from a patient treated with radiotherapy plus ipilimumab. These receptors were obtained from a human donor with non-small cell lung cancer that progressed on radiotherapy plus ipilimumab. CDR3s include the opening cysteine and the closing phenylalanine or tryptophan. A D gene is named only where the DNA matches it firmly. For some rows the clone size is stated as once, few or many, or as a class when expanded; others skip it.

v_gene	j_gene	abundance	d_gene	CDR3aa	CDR3nt
TRBV15	TRBJ2-2	.	TRBD2	CATSKGLAGRNTGELFF	TGTGCCACCAGCAAGGGACTAGCGGGTAGGAACACCGGGGAGCTGTTTTTT
TRBV1	TRBJ1-1	few	.	CTSLALWGGTEAFF	TGCACCAGCTTGGCCCTTTGGGGGGGTACTGAAGCTTTCTTT
TRBV9	TRBJ2-3	.	.	CASSVGGVQGDTQYF	TGTGCCAGCAGCGTAGGGGGGGTGCAGGGAGATACGCAGTATTTT
TRBV20-1	TRBJ2-5	.	TRBD2	CSASRRGAPYF	TGCAGTGCTAGCCGGCGGGGGGCCCCGTACTTC
TRBV6-5	TRBJ1-5	.	TRBD1	CASSRDSSNQPQHF	TGTGCCAGTTCCCGGGACAGCAGCAATCAGCCCCAGCATTTT
TRBV19	TRBJ2-2	.	.	CATGWASRTGELFF	TGTGCCACAGGGTGGGCTAGCCGCACCGGGGAGCTGTTTTTT
TRBV7-3	TRBJ2-5	.	.	CASSPQSGLQETQYF	TGTGCCAGCAGCCCTCAGTCCGGGCTACAAGAGACCCAGTACTTC
TRBV11-2	TRBJ1-1	.	.	CASSPLTGVQAFF	TGTGCCAGCAGTCCCCTCACCGGGGTGCAAGCTTTCTTT
TRBV6-5	TRBJ2-2	.	.	CASSVSRPSTGELFF	TGTGCCAGCAGTGTCTCAAGGCCTTCCACCGGGGAGCTGTTTTTT
TRBV4-2	TRBJ1-2	once	.	CASSQTEGGWGYTF	TGTGCCAGCAGCCAAACCGAGGGGGGATGGGGCTACACCTTC
TRBV2	TRBJ1-6	.	.	CASSGPGNSPLHF	TGTGCCAGCAGTGGGCCAGGGAATTCACCCCTCCACTTT
TRBV5-6	TRBJ2-3	.	TRBD2	CASSPQLAGGRDTQYF	TGTGCCAGCAGCCCACAACTAGCGGGGGGGCGGGATACGCAGTATTTT
TRBV7-2	TRBJ1-5	.	.	CASSLVYGSNQPQHF	TGTGCCAGCAGCTTAGTATACGGTAGCAATCAGCCCCAGCATTTT